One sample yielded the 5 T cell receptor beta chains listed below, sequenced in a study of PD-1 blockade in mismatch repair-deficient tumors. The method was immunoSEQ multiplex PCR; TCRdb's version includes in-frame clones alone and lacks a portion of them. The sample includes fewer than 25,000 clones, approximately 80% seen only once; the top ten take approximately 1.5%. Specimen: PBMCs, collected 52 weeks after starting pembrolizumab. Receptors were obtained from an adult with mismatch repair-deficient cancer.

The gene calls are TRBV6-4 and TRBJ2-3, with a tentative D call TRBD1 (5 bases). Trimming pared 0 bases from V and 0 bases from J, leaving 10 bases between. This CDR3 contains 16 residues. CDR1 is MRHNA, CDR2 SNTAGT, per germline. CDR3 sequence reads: CASSDSSQGSTDTQYF. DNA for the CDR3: TGTGCCAGCAGTGACTCGAGTCAGGGTAGCACAGATACGCAGTATTTT.

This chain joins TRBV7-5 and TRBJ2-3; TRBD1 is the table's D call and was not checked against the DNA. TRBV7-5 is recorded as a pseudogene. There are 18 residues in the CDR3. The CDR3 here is CARSLSHHDRESTDTQYF. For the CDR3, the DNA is TGTGCCAGAAGCTTATCACACCACGACAGGGAGAGCACAGATACGCAGTATTTT.

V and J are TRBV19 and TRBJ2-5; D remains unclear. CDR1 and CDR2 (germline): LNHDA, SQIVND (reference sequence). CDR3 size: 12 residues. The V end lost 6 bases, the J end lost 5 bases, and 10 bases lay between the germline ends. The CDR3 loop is CASSYLRETQYF. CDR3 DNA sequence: TGTGCCAGTAGCTATCTCAGGGAGACCCAGTACTTC.

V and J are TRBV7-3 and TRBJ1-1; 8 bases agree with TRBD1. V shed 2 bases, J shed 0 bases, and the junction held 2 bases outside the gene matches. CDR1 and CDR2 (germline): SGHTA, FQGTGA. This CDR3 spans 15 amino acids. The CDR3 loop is CASSLGTGMNTEAFF. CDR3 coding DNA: TGTGCCAGCAGCTTAGGGACAGGTATGAACACTGAAGCTTTCTTT.

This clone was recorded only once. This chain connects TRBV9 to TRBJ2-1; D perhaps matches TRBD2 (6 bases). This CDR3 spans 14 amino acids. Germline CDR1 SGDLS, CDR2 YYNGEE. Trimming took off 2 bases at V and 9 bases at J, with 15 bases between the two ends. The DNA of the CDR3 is TGTGCCAGCAGCGTTGGCGGGGATATGGTTGAGCAGTTCTTC. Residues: CASSVGGDMVEQFF.